The 16 T cell receptor beta chains presented below share a single source sample, sequenced in a study of cytomegalovirus exposure and HLA in healthy donors (dated 2017 in TCRdb). The library was obtained by the immunoSEQ multiplex PCR assay. A mixture of 60 forward primers for TCR Vbeta segments and 13 reverse primers for TCR Jbeta segments was used in the multiplex PCR. TCRdb obtained this table from immuneACCESS and retained in-frame rearrangements with V and J assigned. These tables miss some clones; where compared with another copy, unresolved V genes account for less than half of the shortfall, and the remainder is unexplained. The sample has around 200,000 clones on record, roughly 87% of them singletons. Over 1.5% of the sample goes to the ten largest clones. Sequencing was performed on PBMCs. The receptors shown here come from a man aged 50 to 60 in good health and CMV-seronegative.

The chain is built from TRBV18 and TRBJ2-2; D is undetermined. Germline assignment: CDR1 KGHSH and CDR2 LQKENI. Trimming took 0 bases from V and 0 from J, leaving 11 bases between them. The CDR3 sequence is 17 residues long. CDR3 loop: CASSPPLAATNTGELFF. The CDR3 nucleotides read TGTGCCAGCTCACCACCGTTGGCGGCTACGAACACCGGGGAGCTGTTTTTT.

The chain recombines TRBV27 with TRBJ2-7; 7 bases line up with TRBD1. Germline V gene lookup returns CDR1 MNHEY and CDR2 SMNVEV (reference sequence). The V and J ends lost 2 bases and 3 bases, in that order; junction bases with no gene match: 10. The CDR3 runs 16 residues. The CDR3 DNA reads as TGTGCCAGCAGTTTAAAACAGGGGCAGGGACACTACGAGCAGTACTTC. Encoded protein: CASSLKQGQGHYEQYF.

The chain has TRBV5-1 and TRBJ1-2; 7 bases align to TRBD1. The CDR3 runs to 14 residues. With 2 bases clipped from V and 4 bases from J, the junction kept 5 bases outside the gene matches. Germline V gene lookup returns CDR1 SGHRS and CDR2 YFSETQ. CDR3 residues: CASSFDRAAYGYTF. In DNA form, the CDR3 reads TGCGCCAGCAGCTTTGACAGGGCCGCCTATGGCTACACCTTC.

This rearrangement joins TRBV7-9 to TRBJ2-5; 8 nucleotides agree with TRBD2. The CDR3 loop spans 16 amino acids. V was pared by 2 bases and J by 6 bases, with 11 bases of the junction left unmatched. Germline V gene lookup returns CDR1 SEHNR and CDR2 FQNEAQ (reference sequence). CDR3 nucleotides: TGTGCCAGCAGCTTATATAGGCTAGCGGGCCCCAAGACCCAGTACTTC. It specifies CASSLYRLAGPKTQYF.

The rearrangement links TRBV18 to TRBJ2-1, with a weak D call TRBD1 (6 bases). This CDR3 spans 14 amino acids. Trimming removed 6 bases from V and 5 bases from J, with 14 bases in between. Germline CDR1 and CDR2: KGHSH and LQKENI. The CDR3 reads CASSVQQGNNEQFF. CDR3 DNA: TGTGCCAGCTCCGTACAACAGGGAAACAATGAGCAGTTCTTC.

The chain uses TRBV2 and TRBJ1-3, with 8 bases lining up with TRBD1. The germline gives CDR1 SNHLY, CDR2 FYNNEI. The CDR3 loop spans 16 amino acids. The V and J ends lost 6 bases and 0 bases, in that order; junction bases with no gene match: 7. The CDR3 region is CASSRRQGLSGNTIYF. The CDR3 DNA reads TGTGCCAGCAGCCGAAGACAGGGGCTCTCTGGAAACACCATATATTTT.

This clone has a handful of counts. The V call is TRBV4-3, the J call TRBJ1-6; the D gene is possibly TRBD1 (6 bases). Germline values: CDR1 LGHNA, CDR2 YSLEER. CDR3 length: 14 residues. V lost 6 bases to trimming and J lost 5 bases, with 11 bases between them. CDR3 in amino acids: CASRRTANNSPLHF. DNA of the CDR3: TGCGCCAGCAGAAGGACAGCGAATAATTCACCCCTCCACTTT.

The gene calls are TRBV5-1 and TRBJ2-7; tentative D call: TRBD1 (5 bases). V gave up 2 bases and J gave up 4 bases, with 13 bases separating them. The CDR3 runs 14 residues. The germline CDR1 and CDR2 sequences are SGHRS and YFSETQ. CDR3 sequence (DNA): TGCGCCAGCAGCTTCGTGGGGCCATTATACGAGCAGTACTTC. The encoded protein is CASSFVGPLYEQYF.

The rearrangement joins TRBV21-1 to TRBJ1-2. TRBV21-1 has pseudogene status. There are 14 residues in the CDR3. The CDR3 bases are TGTGCCAGCAGCAAAGGTGAGCGGTCTGATGGCTACACCTTC. Protein: CASSKGERSDGYTF.

The CDR3 region is CASSVGQHNSPLHF. CDR3 sequence (DNA): TGTGCCAGCAGCGTAGGACAGCATAATTCACCCCTCCACTTT. The rearrangement uses TRBV9 and TRBJ1-6; a possible D gene is TRBD1 (5 bases). CDR3 length: 14 residues. Trimming took off 0 bases at V and 5 bases at J, with 6 bases between the two ends. Germline V CDR1 and CDR2: SGDLS, YYNGEE.

The chain is built from TRBV18 and TRBJ2-7; 9 bases match TRBD2. Germline V CDR1 and CDR2: KGHSH, LQKENI. With V trimmed by 0 bases and J by 2 bases, 5 bases remained unmatched. The CDR3 spans 16 residues. CDR3 DNA sequence: TGTGCCAGCTCACCACCCTCTCTAGCGGGGACCTACGAGCAGTACTTC. Translated, it gives CASSPPSLAGTYEQYF.

This sequence joins TRBV18 and TRBJ2-7; 8 bases are a match to TRBD2. CDR3 size: 14 residues. V lost 6 bases, J lost 2 bases, and 6 bases stayed unmatched. Germline CDR1 reads KGHSH; CDR2 reads LQKENI. CDR3: CASSFREGTYEQYF. CDR3 coding DNA: TGTGCCAGCTCCTTTCGGGAGGGGACCTACGAGCAGTACTTC.

The chain has TRBV6-1 and TRBJ2-5; TRBD1 is a possible D gene (6 bases). This CDR3 is built from 17 residues. V was trimmed by 0 bases and J by 1 base, leaving 15 bases between them. Germline values: CDR1 MNHNS, CDR2 SASEGT. The DNA of the CDR3 is TGTGCCAGCAGTGAAGCTGTGGGGAGAGGGGGCCAAGAGACCCAGTACTTC. Its translation: CASSEAVGRGGQETQYF.

This clone was seen once. The J gene is TRBJ2-3, the V gene TRBV18; 9 bases are a match to TRBD1. V was clipped by 3 bases and J by 1 base; unmatched bases: 8. This CDR3 is built from 17 residues. Germline V gives CDR1 KGHSH, CDR2 LQKENI. CDR3 amino acids: CASSPLGTGGRTDTQYF. CDR3 DNA: TGTGCCAGCTCACCCCTAGGAACAGGGGGCCGCACAGATACGCAGTATTTT.

This chain uses TRBV7-2 with TRBJ1-5; 8 positions agree with TRBD1. This CDR3 spans 15 amino acids. From germline, CDR1 is SGHTA and CDR2 FQGNSA. The J segment lost 5 bases and the V segment lost 5 bases, leaving 8 bases of the junction unmatched. The DNA for the CDR3 is TGTGCCAGCAGCCGGCGGACAGGGATAGATCAGCCCCAGCATTTT. This encodes CASSRRTGIDQPQHF.

The chain has TRBV9 and TRBJ1-3; TRBD1 aligns across 8 bases. This CDR3 contains 18 residues. Trimming took 3 bases from V and 0 from J; bases not matched to a gene: 11. Germline lookup yields CDR1 SGDLS and CDR2 YYNGEE. CDR3 sequence: CASSDPPGGRSSGNTIYF. The CDR3 bases are TGTGCCAGCAGCGACCCCCCAGGGGGCCGGAGCTCTGGAAACACCATATATTTT.